These T cell receptor beta chains were read from a single sample in a study of OX40 agonist ivuxolimab in advanced cancers. Method: immunoSEQ multiplex PCR; TCRdb's copy keeps in-frame clones and lacks some. The sample includes roughly 75,000 clones, around 83% of them seen just once. Sequenced material: CD4+ or CD8+ T cells sorted from blood, taken in a trial of the OX40 agonist ivuxolimab. The receptor set was obtained from an adult with an advanced solid tumor such as melanoma, head and neck, liver or kidney cancer. Both conserved end residues are part of each CDR3. Fields, in order: clone size, D gene, V gene, J gene, CDR3 protein. The D gene is left open where the match is weak. Only part of the rows carry a size: once, few, many, or a class if the clone is expanded.

size: -; D: -; V: TRBV6-5; J: TRBJ1-2; CDR3: CASSLEGDGYTF
size: -; D: -; V: TRBV4-2; J: TRBJ1-6; CDR3: CASSQGTAPYNSPLHF
size: -; D: TRBD2; V: TRBV7-2; J: TRBJ2-1; CDR3: CASSLVNSGRVNEQFF
size: -; D: -; V: TRBV4-1; J: TRBJ1-5; CDR3: CASSQDVGMPQHF
size: -; D: TRBD2; V: TRBV7-6; J: TRBJ2-1; CDR3: CASSTRDYGEQFF
size: -; D: TRBD2; V: TRBV19; J: TRBJ2-1; CDR3: CASSISLAGGHNEQFF
size: -; D: -; V: TRBV7-2; J: TRBJ2-7; CDR3: CASSLTRTSYEQYF
size: -; D: -; V: TRBV5-1; J: TRBJ2-3; CDR3: CASSLGTDTTDTQYF
size: -; D: -; V: TRBV5-4; J: TRBJ2-7; CDR3: CASSFRGYEQYF
size: -; D: -; V: TRBV6-1; J: TRBJ1-4; CDR3: CASSEGGTDEKLFF
size: -; D: -; V: TRBV7-2; J: TRBJ1-4; CDR3: CASSLGQGPFEKLFF
size: -; D: -; V: TRBV27; J: TRBJ1-1; CDR3: CASTLLGSGEAFF
size: -; D: -; V: TRBV7-2; J: TRBJ2-1; CDR3: CASSPNPGDRNEQFF
size: -; D: TRBD1; V: TRBV7-2; J: TRBJ1-6; CDR3: CASSFGRGQGASPLHF
size: -; D: -; V: TRBV10-3; J: TRBJ2-3; CDR3: CAISESGSQGTQYF
size: once; D: TRBD1; V: TRBV5-4; J: TRBJ2-5; CDR3: CASSRTQGARETQYF
size: -; D: -; V: TRBV15; J: TRBJ2-5; CDR3: CATSRGGGQETQYF
size: -; D: -; V: TRBV2; J: TRBJ2-7; CDR3: CASGYGPYEQYF
size: once; D: TRBD1; V: TRBV19; J: TRBJ1-1; CDR3: CASRRQGMNTEAFF
size: -; D: -; V: TRBV30; J: TRBJ2-6; CDR3: CAWSVGRSSGANVLTF
size: -; D: -; V: TRBV5-1; J: TRBJ1-3; CDR3: CASSIEAGNTIYF
size: -; D: -; V: TRBV18; J: TRBJ1-1; CDR3: CASSTGTEAFF
size: -; D: -; V: TRBV2; J: TRBJ2-1; CDR3: CASSIREGYNEQFF
size: -; D: -; V: TRBV30; J: TRBJ2-5; CDR3: CAWGLVDLGTQYF
size: -; D: -; V: TRBV15; J: TRBJ1-2; CDR3: CATSDGGNYGYTF
size: -; D: TRBD2; V: TRBV7-9; J: TRBJ2-5; CDR3: CASSTSLRGQETQYF
size: -; D: TRBD1; V: TRBV9; J: TRBJ2-1; CDR3: CASSVEGQGRSNEQFF
size: -; D: TRBD1; V: TRBV4-3; J: TRBJ1-2; CDR3: CASSQDGTGNYGYTF
size: -; D: -; V: TRBV28; J: TRBJ2-7; CDR3: CASSVTWEQYF
size: -; D: -; V: TRBV30; J: TRBJ1-6; CDR3: CAWSVGNNSPLHF
size: -; D: -; V: TRBV11-3; J: TRBJ2-5; CDR3: CASSLEGPVLMETQYF
size: -; D: -; V: TRBV7-2; J: TRBJ1-1; CDR3: CASSLRGATEAFF
size: -; D: TRBD1; V: TRBV7-9; J: TRBJ1-3; CDR3: CASSLTGILSGNTIYF
size: -; D: -; V: TRBV6-5; J: TRBJ2-7; CDR3: CASRYTVGGEQYF
size: -; D: TRBD1; V: TRBV10-2; J: TRBJ1-1; CDR3: CASLGQPNTEAFF
size: once; D: -; V: TRBV25-1; J: TRBJ2-3; CDR3: CASSEYVTGSTDTQYF
size: -; D: TRBD2; V: TRBV11-2; J: TRBJ2-1; CDR3: CASSIAGEGYNEQFF
size: -; D: -; V: TRBV7-2; J: TRBJ1-3; CDR3: CASSLVDRGNTIYF